This T cell receptor (beta chain) was retrieved from a study of T cells in AML relapse after transplant (dated by TCRdb to about 2019). With regard to the full study: In a retrospective study, inhibitory receptor expression and TCR repertoires of bone marrow T cells were examined in patients who had received allogeneic HSCT for myeloid malignancy. What the research found in general, with its limitations: Very few samples underpinned the TCR repertoire comparisons, and for unsorted bone marrow each group had only three individuals.

The CDR3, from cysteine to phenylalanine, totals 14 residues. The sequence is cut down to CDR3 DNA, 42 bases in frame from base 1. Libraries were constructed by PCR. TCR alpha and beta chains were amplified from RNA with a modified RACE PCR protocol rather than multiplex PCR. The libraries were sequenced on an Illumina MiSeq, and sample-specific barcode combinations were used to demultiplex the raw reads. Turning to the authors' computational methods: TCR clonotypes were identified from the sequencing reads using MiXCR software. TCRdb took the public reads, trimmed them with fastp at Q25, ran MiXCR for clone calling and kept in-frame beta chains. Identical CDR3 protein sequences are pooled into one entry, listed with their most common genes and DNA. The V and J calls and clone size are TCRdb's, not the authors'. The sample table holds approximately 35 distinct CDR3 sequences. This clonotype is regarded as large (0.1 to 1%). Its antigen is currently not known. No quality values exist for individual bases; no much larger clone is one base distant.

The TCR comes from a human donor who had a stem cell transplant for acute myeloid leukemia. A transplant means some T cells may be of graft donor rather than patient origin. Here the sequenced sample was bone marrow, either the whole sample or a sorted T cell fraction (not recorded which), taken at relapse. The chain joins TRBV21-1 to TRBJ2-7; no check of the table's D call, TRBD1, against the DNA was made. TRBV21-1 is a recognized pseudogene. The DNA reads TGTGCCAGCAGCAAAGGACAGTTGCCCTACGAGCAGTACTTC. Its coded protein is CASSKGQLPYEQYF.